This passage covers 18 T cell receptor beta chains from one sample sequenced in a study of shared clonotypes between healthy human individuals. Method: immunoSEQ multiplex PCR; TCRdb's copy keeps in-frame clones and lacks some. The profile shows 2 million to 2.5 million clones, about 92% of them singletons. Sequences were obtained from naive CD4+ T cells from PBMCs. The subset here: CD45RA+ positively selected. Every receptor here comes from a man younger than 35 in good health. Some clones in this sample may be carry-over from other donors' samples.

V gene TRBV6-4 combines with J gene TRBJ2-7; tentatively, D is TRBD1 (5 bases). This CDR3 is 17 amino acids long. CDR1 and CDR2 from the germline V gene are MRHNA and SNTAGT. The V and J ends lost 0 bases and 5 bases respectively, with 20 bases between them. The CDR3 reads CASSDSIRGARGNEQYF. The CDR3 DNA follows: TGTGCCAGCAGTGACTCGATACGTGGGGCGCGAGGAAACGAGCAGTACTTC.

The chain links TRBV12-5 to TRBJ2-2, with TRBD2 identical over 8 bases. With V trimmed by 2 bases and J by 2 bases, 7 bases remained unmatched. The germline V gene encodes CDR1 LGHNT and CDR2 FRNRAP. This CDR3 comprises 17 residues. The CDR3 DNA reads TGTGCTAGTGGTTTGAGTAGCGGGGTATCTAACACCGGGGAGCTGTTTTTT. Its translation is CASGLSSGVSNTGELFF. The full variable domain, rest sourced from reference TRBV12-5 and TRBJ2-2, is DARVTQTPRHKVTEMGQEVTMRCQPILGHNTVFWYRQTMMQGLELLAYFRNRAPLDDSGMPKDRFSAEMPDATLATLKIQPSEPRDSAVYFCASGLSSGVSNTGELFFGEGSRLTVL.

The rearrangement joins TRBV5-1 to TRBJ1-2; TRBD1 matches at 7 bases. This CDR3 spans 14 amino acids. Trimming took 4 bases from V and 0 from J; bases not matched to a gene: 3. Germline loops: CDR1 SGHRS, CDR2 YFSETQ. As DNA, the CDR3 is TGCGCCAGCAGCATGGGACAGCCTAACTATGGCTACACCTTC. It is translated as CASSMGQPNYGYTF.

V is TRBV5-1 and J is TRBJ1-2; the match to TRBD1 covers 9 bases. This CDR3 has 19 residues. Germline V gives CDR1 SGHRS, CDR2 YFSETQ. J lost 0 bases, V lost 9 bases, and 21 bases had no gene match. In DNA, the CDR3 is TGCGCCAACAGTACAGGGGGCCTATGCTTCAAGTTAGCTAACTATGGCTACACCTTC. Translation: CANSTGGLCFKLANYGYTF.

This clone was seen a single time. This chain uses TRBV19 with TRBJ2-1; 10 bases are shared with TRBD2. Trimming took 3 bases from V and 7 from J; bases not matched to a gene: 9. The CDR3 is 16 amino acids. The V gene's germline CDR1 is LNHDA and CDR2 SQIVND (reference sequence). The DNA of the CDR3 is TGTGCCAGTAGTATCCCCATAGCGGGAGGACGGAATGAGCAGTTCTTC. Protein: CASSIPIAGGRNEQFF.

This clone has only one observation. This chain connects TRBV5-1 to TRBJ2-1; 12 nucleotides align to TRBD2. Trimming at V came to 1 base and at J to 2 bases, leaving 4 bases not matched to a gene. From germline, CDR1 is SGHRS and CDR2 YFSETQ. This CDR3 comprises 17 residues. The CDR3 DNA is TGCGCCAGCAGCTTGCCTAGCGGGAGGGCAACCTACAATGAGCAGTTCTTC. This gives the protein CASSLPSGRATYNEQFF.

In this sample, this clone turned up once. V usage is TRBV6-6 and J usage is TRBJ2-3; D gene uncertain. CDR1 MNHNY and CDR2 SVGAGI come from the germline V gene (reference sequence). The CDR3 loop spans 14 amino acids. Trimming stripped 0 bases from V and 3 bases from J, with 7 bases between. CDR3 in amino acids: CASSYSKSTDTQYF. The CDR3 nucleotides are TGTGCCAGCAGTTACTCGAAATCTACAGATACGCAGTATTTT.

This clone was counted a few times. This rearrangement joins TRBV30 to TRBJ2-2; 14 nucleotides line up with TRBD2. Germline V lookup: CDR1 GTSNPN, CDR2 SVGIG (reference sequence). Trimming took 2 bases from V and 5 from J; bases not matched to a gene: 10. The CDR3 has 18 amino acids. The CDR3: CAWSSSGLAGVVTGELFF. CDR3 in DNA: TGTGCCTGGAGTTCTTCGGGACTAGCGGGAGTGGTTACCGGGGAGCTGTTTTTT.

Worth noting for this clone: Other DNA sequences in this specimen translate into the identical CDR3. J is TRBJ1-3 and V is TRBV5-1, with a possible D match to TRBD1 (5 bases). The germline gives CDR1 SGHRS, CDR2 YFSETQ. The CDR3 length is 15 residues. Trimming left V 0 bases short and J 4 bases short, with 11 bases between. Written as DNA, the CDR3 is TGCGCCAGCAGCTTGGTGGCAGGGCCCGGAAACACCATATATTTT. This translates into CASSLVAGPGNTIYF.

The chain links TRBV28 to TRBJ2-7; 9 bases line up with TRBD2. This CDR3 contains 16 residues. Germline V gene sequence: CDR1 MDHEN, CDR2 SYDVKM. J gave up 1 base and V 3 bases, and 7 bases lay outside the gene matches. As DNA, the CDR3 is TGTGCCAGCAGTTTGGGTGAGCGGGAGGAATCCTACGAGCAGTACTTC. It translates to CASSLGEREESYEQYF.

For this clone: The junction does not match germline at one end; this may be a read error. V usage is TRBV9 and J usage is TRBJ2-3, with 7 bases fitting TRBD2. CDR1 is SGDLS and CDR2 is YYNGEE in the germline V gene. The CDR3 spans 16 residues. The CDR3 nucleotides read TGTGCCAGCAGCGGACCCCCGGAGACTAGCATAGATACGCAGTATTTT. It is translated as CASSGPPETSIDTQYF.

The V call is TRBV19, the J call TRBJ2-1; 8 bases align to TRBD2. The junction had 12 bases not matched to a gene; V was cut back by 6 bases and J by 8 bases. Germline CDR1 reads LNHDA; CDR2 reads SQIVND (reference sequence). CDR3 size: 15 residues. CDR3 loop: CASSTEGTSRDEQFF. The CDR3 DNA is TGTGCCAGTAGCACTGAGGGGACTAGTCGGGATGAGCAGTTCTTC.

The chain links TRBV7-9 to TRBJ1-1, with 10 bases lining up with TRBD1. The V gene end was trimmed by 0 bases and the J gene end by 4 bases; junction bases not matched to a gene: 8. Germline V gene sequence: CDR1 SEHNR, CDR2 FQNEAQ (reference sequence). This CDR3 has 17 residues. The CDR3 reads CASSLAATGGASTEAFF. The CDR3 region has the DNA TGTGCCAGCAGCTTAGCCGCGACAGGGGGCGCGAGCACTGAAGCTTTCTTT.

To note about this clone: The same CDR3 also results from other DNA sequences found in this sample. The chain carries TRBV7-9 and TRBJ1-1; D unclear. The CDR3 runs 12 residues. Germline CDR1 is SEHNR and CDR2 is FQNEAQ (reference sequence). Deletions cut 1 base from V and 8 bases from J, with 8 bases between. CDR3 sequence reads: CASSLGQLEAFF. Here the CDR3 DNA reads TGTGCCAGCAGCTTAGGTCAGCTCGAAGCTTTCTTT. Complete variable domain (other parts from reference TRBV7-9 and TRBJ1-1): DTGVSQNPRHKITKRGQNVTFRCDPISEHNRLYWYRQTLGQGPEFLTYFQNEAQLEKSRLLSDRFSAERPKGSFSTLEIQRTEQGDSAMYLCASSLGQLEAFFGQGTRLTVV.

This chain links TRBV9 with TRBJ1-1; D may be TRBD1 (6 bases). The V end lost 3 bases, the J end lost 4 bases, and 16 bases lay between the germline ends. Germline V gene lookup returns CDR1 SGDLS and CDR2 YYNGEE. The CDR3 loop spans 15 amino acids. CDR3 nucleotide sequence: TGTGCCAGCAGCGATCTCAGGGGCAGCACCACTGAAGCTTTCTTT. The encoded protein is CASSDLRGSTTEAFF.

This chain connects TRBV2 to TRBJ2-3, with D perhaps matching TRBD1 (5 bases). The CDR3 is 13 residues long. In germline, CDR1 is SNHLY, CDR2 FYNNEI. The V end lost 1 base, the J end lost 5 bases, and 7 bases lay between the germline ends. CDR3 coding DNA: TGTGCCAGCAGTGAAGTCCAGGGAGATACGCAGTATTTT. Amino acid sequence: CASSEVQGDTQYF.

V is TRBV2 and J is TRBJ1-4, with 10 positions matching TRBD1. Germline V lookup: CDR1 SNHLY, CDR2 FYNNEI. The CDR3 covers 14 residues. V shed 8 bases and J 8 bases; nucleotides not matched to a gene: 8. CDR3 in amino acids: CASSETGGGEKLFF. CDR3 coding DNA: TGTGCCAGCTCCGAGACAGGGGGCGGAGAAAAACTGTTTTTT.

This chain uses TRBV7-3 with TRBJ2-1; TRBD2 agrees at 7 bases. The CDR3 runs 16 residues. Germline-derived CDR1 and CDR2 are SGHTA and FQGTGA. The V gene end was trimmed by 2 bases and the J gene end by 1 base; junction bases not matched to a gene: 5. Here the CDR3 DNA reads TGTGCCAGCAGCTTACTTCCTAGCGGTTCCTACAATGAGCAGTTCTTC. Translated, it gives CASSLLPSGSYNEQFF.